The 18 T cell receptor beta chains below were found in one sample sequenced in a study of T-cell memory formation after mild COVID-19. TCRdb redid the calling of the 5' RACE reads with MiXCR, one entry per CDR3 protein. This table has 350,000 to 400,000 distinct CDR3 sequences, 14% appearing once. Sequenced input: PBMCs or a T cell subset sorted from them (not recorded which). The receptors derive from a man aged 18 to 30 who had mild COVID-19 (a few samples of this study predate the infection). Cell type and time point are not known.

This clonotype occurred a few times. This chain links TRBV6-5 with TRBJ1-1; TRBD1 aligns across 9 bases. This CDR3 comprises 15 residues. The germline V gene encodes CDR1 MNHEY and CDR2 SVGAGI. J lost 3 bases, V lost 4 bases, and 6 bases had no gene match. In DNA form, the CDR3 reads TGTGCCAGCAGTTCGACGGGACAGGGAGACACTGAAGCTTTCTTT. It translates to CASSSTGQGDTEAFF.

J is TRBJ2-1 and V is TRBV20-1; D remains unclear. The CDR3 sequence is 11 residues long. V gave up 2 bases and J gave up 8 bases, with 7 bases separating them. Germline V gene data show CDR1 as DFQATT and CDR2 as SNEGSKA (reference sequence). The CDR3 loop is CSARTDDEQFF. CDR3 DNA sequence: TGCAGTGCTAGAACAGACGATGAGCAGTTCTTC.

This rearrangement joins TRBV7-3 to TRBJ1-1, with no clear D. V shed 3 bases and J shed 1 base, with 6 bases lying between them. CDR3 size: 13 residues. Germline-derived CDR1 and CDR2 are SGHTA and FQGTGA. The CDR3 DNA reads as TGTGCCAGCAGCTTTGACAAGAACACTGAAGCTTTCTTT. As protein: CASSFDKNTEAFF.

This clonotype was recorded once. The chain employs TRBV9 and TRBJ1-2; possibly TRBD1 for D (5 bases). Trimming took off 5 bases at V and 3 bases at J, with 17 bases between the two ends. The germline V gene encodes CDR1 SGDLS and CDR2 YYNGEE. This CDR3 has 15 residues. CDR3 loop: CASRADRTQHYGYTF. DNA for the CDR3: TGTGCCAGCAGAGCCGACAGAACCCAGCACTATGGCTACACCTTC.

This clonotype has at least ten counts. This rearrangement joins TRBV18 to TRBJ2-7, with 7 bases lining up with TRBD1. The length of the CDR3 is 12 residues. Trimming at V came to 4 bases and at J to 6 bases, leaving 3 bases not matched to a gene. Looked up from germline, CDR1 is KGHSH and CDR2 is LQKENI. CDR3 bases: TGTGCCAGCTCACGACAGGGAAGCGAGCAGTACGTC. Translation: CASSRQGSEQYV.

V and J are TRBV11-2 and TRBJ2-3; 9 bases map to TRBD2. The length of the CDR3 is 17 residues. Germline values: CDR1 SGHAT, CDR2 FQNNGV. J gave up 2 bases and V 3 bases, and 9 bases lay outside the gene matches. The CDR3: CASSLTAGGPPTDTQYF. CDR3 sequence (DNA): TGTGCCAGCAGCTTGACAGCGGGGGGACCCCCCACAGATACGCAGTATTTT.

V is TRBV4-2 and J is TRBJ1-2; 10 bases agree with TRBD1. There are 16 residues in the CDR3. Germline CDR1 LGHNA, CDR2 YNFKEQ. The junction had 7 bases not matched to a gene; V was cut back by 1 base and J by 5 bases. This CDR3 reads CASSQGLWDRGYGYTF. The CDR3 DNA sequence: TGTGCCAGCAGCCAAGGTCTTTGGGACAGGGGTTATGGCTACACCTTC.

In this sample, this clonotype turned up a few times. The chain is built from TRBV7-9 and TRBJ2-7, with a weak D call TRBD1 (6 bases). CDR1 SEHNR and CDR2 FQNEAQ come from the germline V gene (reference sequence). Trimming pared 11 bases from V and 3 bases from J, leaving 14 bases between. CDR3 size: 12 residues. The CDR3 DNA reads TGTGCCGTCCGCAGGGGCAACTACGAGCAGTACGTC. This gives the protein CAVRRGNYEQYV.

The V call is TRBV10-3, the J call TRBJ1-2; weak D call: TRBD1 (5 bases). CDR1 is ENHRY, CDR2 SYGVKD, per germline. Trimming left V 11 bases short and J 0 bases short, with 19 bases between. This CDR3 comprises 15 residues. The CDR3 bases are TGTGCCTCCCGCGGGGGGGAGTTAGCTAACTATGGCTACACCTTC. Encoded protein: CASRGGELANYGYTF.

CDR3 loop: CATGQVNTEAFF. CDR3 sequence (DNA): TGTGCCACGGGACAGGTGAACACTGAAGCTTTCTTT. This chain links TRBV10-3 with TRBJ1-1, with 8 bases matching TRBD1. Losses at the gene ends were 10 bases for V and 0 bases for J; bases not matched to a gene: 1. The length of the CDR3 is 12 residues. The germline CDR1 and CDR2 sequences are ENHRY and SYGVKD.

The chain combines TRBV4-1 with TRBJ1-6, with D uncertain. Germline lookup yields CDR1 MGHRA and CDR2 YSYEKL. V was shortened by 0 bases and J by 8 bases, with 14 bases between the two germline ends. The CDR3 extends over 16 amino acids. The CDR3 DNA reads TGCGCCAGCAGCCAAGAGGGAGGTCCGGCGTATTCACCCCTCCACTTT. Its translation: CASSQEGGPAYSPLHF.

V is TRBV28 and J is TRBJ1-5; 8 bases agree with TRBD1. V trimming: 6 bases; J trimming: 7 bases; junction bases outside the gene matches: 8. From germline, CDR1 is MDHEN and CDR2 SYDVKM. The CDR3 length is 14 residues. The CDR3 loop is CASRTGERRQPQHF. CDR3 nucleotide sequence: TGTGCCAGCAGGACAGGGGAAAGAAGACAGCCCCAGCATTTT.

The J gene is TRBJ2-7, the V gene TRBV7-2; 7 bases fit TRBD1. The CDR3 covers 14 residues. V lost 3 bases to trimming and J lost 3 bases; unmatched junction nucleotides: 5. CDR1 is SGHTA and CDR2 is FQGNSA in the germline V gene. CDR3 coding DNA: TGTGCCAGCAGCTTTCAGGGACAGTACTACGAGCAGTACTTC. It specifies CASSFQGQYYEQYF.

There are a few counts of this clonotype. This chain connects TRBV20-1 to TRBJ2-5; the D is unclear. Germline V gene data show CDR1 as DFQATT and CDR2 as SNEGSKA (reference sequence). Trimming cost V 3 bases and J 1 base, with 12 bases left between them. The CDR3 is 14 residues long. The CDR3 protein is CSARDAQRQETQYF. DNA for the CDR3: TGCAGTGCTAGGGATGCGCAGCGCCAAGAGACCCAGTACTTC.

The chain uses TRBV27 and TRBJ2-4; possibly TRBD1 for D (6 bases). V lost 1 base and J lost 3, with 10 bases in between. Germline CDR1 and CDR2: MNHEY and SMNVEV (reference sequence). CDR3 length: 15 amino acids. The CDR3 loop is CASSLFRGNKNIQYF. The CDR3 DNA reads as TGTGCCAGCAGTTTATTCAGGGGAAACAAAAACATTCAGTACTTC.

V and J are TRBV20-1 and TRBJ2-2, with no clear D. In germline, CDR1 is DFQATT, CDR2 SNEGSKA (reference sequence). V lost 0 bases to trimming and J lost 0 bases, with 8 bases between them. The CDR3 runs 15 residues. The CDR3 DNA sequence: TGCAGTGCTAGAGATCCGGGCGCGAACACCGGGGAGCTGTTTTTT. The encoded protein is CSARDPGANTGELFF.

This clonotype has just a few counts. Here the CDR3 reads CASSYRVLIKAKNIQYF. CDR3 nucleotide sequence: TGTGCCAGCAGTTACAGGGTATTGATAAAAGCCAAAAACATTCAGTACTTC. This chain joins TRBV28 and TRBJ2-4; D might be TRBD1 (6 bases). Germline lookup yields CDR1 MDHEN and CDR2 SYDVKM. This CDR3 contains 17 residues. Trimming removed 4 bases from V and 0 bases from J, with 16 bases in between.

The rearrangement joins TRBV20-1 to TRBJ2-1, with no clear D. The CDR3 totals 11 residues. Germline values: CDR1 DFQATT, CDR2 SNEGSKA (reference sequence). V gave up 3 bases and J gave up 5 bases, with 5 bases separating them. CDR3 sequence (DNA): TGCAGTGCTAGCACCCACAATGAGCAGTTCTTC. Protein sequence: CSASTHNEQFF.